The 29 T cell receptor beta chains reported below all come from one sample, sequenced in a study of blood T cell repertoires in COVID-19. Some clones are missing from TCRdb's copy, which holds only in-frame ones; the method was immunoSEQ multiplex PCR. The table has 150,000 to 200,000 clones, roughly four fifths seen once; the top ten hold roughly 7.5%. Input material: peripheral blood. Receptors originate from a woman in her seventies with COVID-19, enrolled during active disease.

The V and J genes are TRBV7-2 and TRBJ2-7, with TRBD2 matching 12 bases. Germline assignment: CDR1 SGHTA and CDR2 FQGNSA. V lost 7 bases and J lost 3; bases outside the gene matches: 1. CDR3 length equals 13 residues. CDR3 loop: CASTGLAGYEQYF. CDR3 coding DNA: TGTGCCAGCACGGGACTAGCGGGCTACGAGCAGTACTTC. The full variable domain, with the rest looked up from reference TRBV7-2 and TRBJ2-7, is GAGVSQSPSNKVTEKGKDVELRCDPISGHTALYWYRQSLGQGLEFLIYFQGNSAPDKSGLPSDRFSAERTGGSVSTLTIQRTQQEDSAVYLCASTGLAGYEQYFGPGTRLTVT.

V gene TRBV6-5 combines with J gene TRBJ1-5, with D possibly TRBD1 on 6 matching bases. The V end was cut by 6 bases, the J end by 6 bases, with 18 bases between. The CDR3 runs to 15 residues. Looked up from germline, CDR1 is MNHEY and CDR2 is SVGAGI. The CDR3 DNA reads TGTGCCAGCAGAATAGGAGCAGGGGACGTTCAGCCCCAGCATTTT. Protein: CASRIGAGDVQPQHF.

The chain carries TRBV5-4 and TRBJ2-3, with 9 nucleotides matching TRBD2. Germline assignment: CDR1 SGHNT and CDR2 YYREEE (reference sequence). Losses at the gene ends were 9 bases for V and 3 bases for J; bases not matched to a gene: 20. The CDR3 loop spans 18 amino acids. DNA of the CDR3: TGTGCCACGCGACCTTCGGCGGGAGGGCCTTTTTTGACAGATACGCAGTATTTT. Encoded protein: CATRPSAGGPFLTDTQYF. Based on the CDR3 plus reference TRBV5-4 and TRBJ2-3, the full variable domain is ETGVTQSPTHLIKTRGQQVTLRCSSQSGHNTVSWYQQALGQGPQFIFQYYREEENGRGNFPPRFSGLQFPNYSSELNVNALELDDSALYLCATRPSAGGPFLTDTQYFGPGTRLTVL.

The chain recombines TRBV11-2 with TRBJ1-1; D ambiguous. Germline V CDR1 and CDR2: SGHAT, FQNNGV. Between the trimmed V and J ends, which lost 0 bases and 5 bases, there was a span of 13 bases. This CDR3 has 15 amino acids. In DNA, the CDR3 is TGTGCCAGCAGCTTAGAAGCCCGGCGGCCAACTGAAGCTTTCTTT. Its translation is CASSLEARRPTEAFF.

This chain connects TRBV30 to TRBJ2-3, with unresolved D. The V end was cut by 2 bases, the J end by 4 bases, with 10 bases between. Germline-derived CDR1 and CDR2 are GTSNPN and SVGIG (reference sequence). The CDR3 contains 13 residues. CDR3 region: CAWSPGPADTQYF. CDR3 in DNA: TGTGCCTGGAGTCCTGGGCCCGCAGATACGCAGTATTTT.

The V call is TRBV6-5, the J call TRBJ2-7, with 8 positions matching TRBD1. The CDR3 runs to 13 residues. The V gene end was trimmed by 6 bases and the J gene end by 5 bases; junction bases not matched to a gene: 6. CDR1 is MNHEY, CDR2 SVGAGI, per germline. The CDR3 region has the DNA TGTGCCAGCAGAGGGACAGGTGGGCACGAGCAGTACTTC. This encodes CASRGTGGHEQYF.

This clone occurred once. This chain joins TRBV13 and TRBJ1-4; 7 bases line up with TRBD1. This CDR3 has 18 residues. Germline V CDR1 and CDR2: PRHDT, FYEKMQ (reference sequence). V trimming: 0 bases; J trimming: 5 bases; junction bases outside the gene matches: 12. DNA for the CDR3: TGTGCCAGCAGCTTAGGAGTTCTGCGGGACAGAGTAAATGAAAAACTGTTTTTT. This gives the protein CASSLGVLRDRVNEKLFF.

The gene calls are TRBV9 and TRBJ2-3; 7 nucleotides align to TRBD2. The CDR3 spans 14 residues. The germline V gene has CDR1 SGDLS and CDR2 YYNGEE. V was pared by 1 base and J by 2 bases, with 1 base of the junction left unmatched. The CDR3 spells CASSVSGTTDTQYF. The CDR3 coding sequence is TGTGCCAGCAGCGTAAGCGGGACCACAGATACGCAGTATTTT.

This chain connects TRBV27 to TRBJ1-1; perhaps TRBD1 as D (5 bases). The V end was cut by 5 bases, the J end by 2 bases, with 15 bases between. The CDR3 has 15 amino acids. The germline gives CDR1 MNHEY, CDR2 SMNVEV (reference sequence). CDR3: CASSTLRGYNTEAFF. CDR3 bases: TGTGCCAGCAGTACCCTACGGGGGTATAACACTGAAGCTTTCTTT.

The chain carries TRBV3-1 (or the pseudogene TRBV3-2) and TRBJ2-7, with 10 bases fitting TRBD1. J gave up 4 bases and V 1 base, and 4 bases lay outside the gene matches. Looked up from germline, CDR1 is LGHDT and CDR2 is YNNKEL (reference sequence). The CDR3 totals 15 residues. CDR3 coding DNA: TGTGCCAGCAGCCAAGGTTCGGGACAGGGGTACGAGCAGTACTTC. It yields the protein CASSQGSGQGYEQYF.

The rearrangement uses TRBV13 and TRBJ2-4; 8 nucleotides match TRBD1. In germline, CDR1 is PRHDT, CDR2 FYEKMQ (reference sequence). V lost 5 bases, J lost 6 bases, and 6 bases stayed unmatched. This CDR3 is 14 amino acids long. CDR3 nucleotides: TGTGCCAGCAGCCTCCTGGACAGGGCAAACATTCAGTACTTC. This gives the protein CASSLLDRANIQYF.

This clone was seen a single time. CDR3 DNA: TGTGCCAGTAGTATAAGAACAACTCAGGGGGCCTACGAGCAGTACTTC. Translation gives CASSIRTTQGAYEQYF. The chain recombines TRBV19 with TRBJ2-7, with 7 bases identical to TRBD1. CDR1 is LNHDA, CDR2 SQIVND, per germline (reference sequence). The CDR3 has 16 amino acids. V was pared by 2 bases and J by 2 bases, with 9 bases of the junction left unmatched.

The genes are TRBV2 and TRBJ1-6; D is undetermined. Germline CDR1 and CDR2: SNHLY and FYNNEI. V lost 4 bases, J lost 7 bases, and 11 bases lay in between. The CDR3 consists of 14 residues. The CDR3 region has the DNA TGTGCCAGCAGTGGGGCAGGCTACAATTCACCCCTCCACTTT. Its protein product is CASSGAGYNSPLHF.

This chain uses TRBV9 with TRBJ2-5; D might be TRBD1 (5 bases). Germline values: CDR1 SGDLS, CDR2 YYNGEE. CDR3 length: 16 amino acids. V dropped 0 bases and J dropped 3 bases, with 15 bases sitting between them. CDR3 in amino acids: CASSVASAAGKETQYF. The CDR3, as DNA: TGTGCCAGCAGCGTAGCCTCGGCGGCAGGGAAAGAGACCCAGTACTTC.

As to this clone: One end of the junction varies from germline; a read error may be responsible. The chain recombines TRBV4-1 with TRBJ2-1; TRBD2 aligns across 9 bases. From germline, CDR1 is MGHRA and CDR2 YSYEKL. This CDR3 is 16 amino acids long. CDR3 residues: CASSQQAGGSSNEQFF. The CDR3 DNA reads TGCGCCAGCAGCCAGCAAGCGGGAGGCTCCTCCAATGAGCAGTTCTTC.

This chain links TRBV9 with TRBJ2-3, with TRBD2 matching over 7 bases. The CDR3 contains 16 residues. The J segment lost 7 bases and the V segment lost 0 bases, leaving 11 bases of the junction unmatched. CDR1 and CDR2 from the germline V gene are SGDLS and YYNGEE. The CDR3 is CASSVVLAGEINTQYF. The CDR3, as DNA: TGTGCCAGCAGCGTAGTTTTGGCGGGAGAGATAAATACGCAGTATTTT.

The chain couples TRBV5-8 to TRBJ1-1, with TRBD1 matching 7 bases. The V gene end was trimmed by 2 bases and the J gene end by 1 base; junction bases not matched to a gene: 11. From germline, CDR1 is SGHTS and CDR2 YDEGEE. The CDR3 spans 17 residues. The CDR3 region has the DNA TGTGCCAGCAGCTTCAGAGGGACAGCCTACCCGAACACTGAAGCTTTCTTT. Its protein product is CASSFRGTAYPNTEAFF.

J is TRBJ1-5 and V is TRBV20-1, with D tentatively TRBD1 (5 bases). Trimming removed 3 bases from V and 4 bases from J, with 13 bases in between. The CDR3 spans 14 residues. The germline V gene has CDR1 DFQATT and CDR2 SNEGSKA (reference sequence). The CDR3 DNA follows: TGCAGTGCTAGTGTGACAGAACCAAATCAGCCCCAGCATTTT. Protein product: CSASVTEPNQPQHF.

This clone was seen many times. The CDR3, as DNA: TGTGCCTGGAGCCCTCGAGGGTCGGAGACCCAGTACTTC. Translated: CAWSPRGSETQYF. The chain links TRBV30 to TRBJ2-5; possible D gene TRBD2, 5 bases. The ends were cut back, 3 bases at V and 5 bases at J, with 13 bases in the middle. The CDR3 loop spans 13 amino acids. Germline values: CDR1 GTSNPN, CDR2 SVGIG (reference sequence).

The chain joins TRBV30 to TRBJ2-7; D unclear. The V gene's germline CDR1 is GTSNPN and CDR2 SVGIG (reference sequence). The CDR3 sequence is 12 residues long. The germline V and J ends were trimmed by 1 base and 6 bases, with 10 bases remaining between them. The DNA for the CDR3 is TGTGCCTGGAGTGGGGCATCCGGCGAGCAGTACTTC. Amino acid sequence: CAWSGASGEQYF. Based on the CDR3 plus reference TRBV30 and TRBJ2-7, the full variable domain is SQTIHQWPATLVQPVGSPLSLECTVEGTSNPNLYWYRQAAGRGLQLLFYSVGIGQISSEVPQNLSASRPQDRQFILSSKKLLLSDSGFYLCAWSGASGEQYFGPGTRLTVT.

The chain employs TRBV19 and TRBJ2-1; 15 nucleotides line up with TRBD2. The CDR3 covers 19 residues. Germline assignment: CDR1 LNHDA and CDR2 SQIVND (reference sequence). V was clipped by 4 bases and J by 4 bases; unmatched bases: 11. DNA for the CDR3: TGTGCCAGTAGTACTAAGGGACTAGCGGGAGGACGAATATACAATGAGCAGTTCTTC. It yields the protein CASSTKGLAGGRIYNEQFF.

The CDR3 DNA follows: TGTGCCAGCAGTTACTGGATTAGCGGGACGACCACAGATACGCAGTATTTT. Its translation: CASSYWISGTTTDTQYF. The V gene is TRBV6-2 or TRBV6-3, the J gene TRBJ2-3, with 8 bases fitting TRBD2. The CDR3 has 17 residues. Germline CDR1 reads MNHEY; CDR2 reads SVGEGT. V lost 1 base, J lost 2 bases, and 8 bases stayed unmatched.

The genes are TRBV28 and TRBJ2-1; 14 bases are a match to TRBD2. The CDR3 loop spans 17 amino acids. Germline lookup yields CDR1 MDHEN and CDR2 SYDVKM. The V gene end was trimmed by 6 bases and the J gene end by 8 bases; junction bases not matched to a gene: 12. The CDR3 protein is CASRGRLAGGPGDEQFF. Written as DNA, the CDR3 is TGTGCCAGCAGGGGGAGACTAGCGGGAGGGCCGGGCGATGAGCAGTTCTTC.

This clone appeared a single time. At one end, the junction sequence differs from germline, possibly due to a read error. The V call is TRBV3-1 (or the pseudogene TRBV3-2), the J call TRBJ1-1, with 7 bases that match TRBD1. Germline CDR1 is LGHDT and CDR2 is YNNKEL (reference sequence). The CDR3 spans 13 residues. CDR3 DNA sequence: TGTGCCAGCAGACAAGACAGGGCGGGGAAAGCTTTCTTT. Protein product: CASRQDRAGKAFF.

The chain recombines TRBV11-2 with TRBJ1-1; 7 nucleotides align to TRBD1. This CDR3 has 14 residues. V trimming: 5 bases; J trimming: 1 base; junction bases outside the gene matches: 4. The germline V gene encodes CDR1 SGHAT and CDR2 FQNNGV. DNA of the CDR3: TGTGCCAGCAGCAACAGGGGATCGAACACTGAAGCTTTCTTT. Encoded protein: CASSNRGSNTEAFF.

Comment on this clone: Other DNA sequences within the sample encode an identical CDR3. The V gene is TRBV5-1, the J gene TRBJ2-3; TRBD2 matches at 7 bases. This CDR3 spans 16 amino acids. Germline-derived CDR1 and CDR2 are SGHRS and YFSETQ. After removal of 2 bases from V and 2 bases from J, the junction contained 8 bases not matched to a gene. In nucleotides, the CDR3 is TGCGCCAGCAGCTTCCTGGCGGGAGATCCCACAGATACGCAGTATTTT. Protein: CASSFLAGDPTDTQYF.

The chain combines TRBV5-1 with TRBJ2-1, with 12 nucleotides matching TRBD2. The CDR3 has 16 residues. V shed 1 base and J 7 bases; nucleotides not matched to a gene: 6. Germline-derived CDR1 and CDR2 are SGHRS and YFSETQ. The CDR3, as DNA: TGCGCCAGCAGCTTGACGACTAGCGGGAGTGGGAATGAGCAGTTCTTC. It codes for CASSLTTSGSGNEQFF.

This clone appeared once. The rearrangement uses TRBV29-1 and TRBJ1-1; TRBD1 is a possible D gene (5 bases). CDR3 size: 13 residues. Looked up from germline, CDR1 is SQVTM and CDR2 is ANQGSEA. V was shortened by 2 bases and J by 5 bases, with 12 bases between the two germline ends. CDR3: CSVESSGGTEAFF. CDR3 coding DNA: TGCAGCGTTGAATCGTCCGGGGGAACTGAAGCTTTCTTT.

This clone has just a few counts. The chain has TRBV5-4 and TRBJ1-1; weak D call: TRBD1 (6 bases). The CDR3 is 13 residues long. CDR1 and CDR2 from the germline V gene are SGHNT and YYREEE (reference sequence). Trimming cost V 4 bases and J 1 base, with 8 bases left between them. The CDR3 is CASSVQGNTEAFF. The CDR3, as DNA: TGTGCCAGCAGCGTACAGGGGAACACTGAAGCTTTCTTT. Full variable domain (remainder filled in from reference TRBV5-4 and TRBJ1-1): ETGVTQSPTHLIKTRGQQVTLRCSSQSGHNTVSWYQQALGQGPQFIFQYYREEENGRGNFPPRFSGLQFPNYSSELNVNALELDDSALYLCASSVQGNTEAFFGQGTRLTVV.